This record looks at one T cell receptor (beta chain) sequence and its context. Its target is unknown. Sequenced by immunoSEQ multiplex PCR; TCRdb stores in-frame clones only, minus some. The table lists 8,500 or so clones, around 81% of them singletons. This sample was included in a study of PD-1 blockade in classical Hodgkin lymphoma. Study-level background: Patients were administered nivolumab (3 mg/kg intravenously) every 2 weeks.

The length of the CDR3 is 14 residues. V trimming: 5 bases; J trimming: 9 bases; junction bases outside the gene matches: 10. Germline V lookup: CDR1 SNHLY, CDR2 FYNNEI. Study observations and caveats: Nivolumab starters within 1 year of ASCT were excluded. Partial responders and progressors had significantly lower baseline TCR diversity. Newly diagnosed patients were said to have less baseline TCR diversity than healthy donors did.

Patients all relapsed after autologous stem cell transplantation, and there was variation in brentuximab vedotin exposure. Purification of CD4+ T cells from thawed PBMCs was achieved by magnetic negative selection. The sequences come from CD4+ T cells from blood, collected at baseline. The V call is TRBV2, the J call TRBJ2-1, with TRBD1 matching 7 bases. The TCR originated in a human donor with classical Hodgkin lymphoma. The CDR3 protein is CASSTRDSFSEQFF. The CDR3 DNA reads TGTGCCAGCAGTACCCGGGACAGCTTTTCTGAGCAGTTCTTC.